Following are 23 T cell receptor beta chains from one sample sequenced in a study of blood T cell repertoires in COVID-19. Repertoires were generated with immunoSEQ multiplex PCR, while TCRdb's copy carries only in-frame clones and drops some. The table has some 110,000 clones, roughly 84% seen once; the top ten hold roughly 1.5%. Sequenced sample: peripheral blood. The receptors were sampled from a man aged 35 to 55 with acute or convalescent COVID-19.

V usage is TRBV10-3 and J usage is TRBJ2-1, with 8 bases that match TRBD2. CDR1 and CDR2 (germline): ENHRY, SYGVKD. The CDR3 sequence is 14 residues long. With 10 bases clipped from V and 4 bases from J, the junction kept 9 bases outside the gene matches. CDR3 bases: TGTGCCACCACCCGGGGACTAGAGTACAATGAGCAGTTCTTC. Protein product: CATTRGLEYNEQFF.

This sequence joins TRBV7-2 and TRBJ2-2; 7 positions agree with TRBD1. The germline gives CDR1 SGHTA, CDR2 FQGNSA. V dropped 3 bases and J dropped 1; count of bases not matched to a gene: 2. This CDR3 is 15 amino acids long. Here the CDR3 reads CASSFSGGNTGELFF. CDR3 in DNA: TGTGCCAGCAGCTTTTCAGGGGGGAACACCGGGGAGCTGTTTTTT.

J is TRBJ2-1 and V is TRBV7-3, with D maybe TRBD2 (6 bases). CDR3 length equals 15 residues. The germline V and J ends were trimmed by 5 bases and 5 bases, with 16 bases remaining between them. Germline values: CDR1 SGHTA, CDR2 FQGTGA. CDR3 coding DNA: TGTGCCAGCAGCGCATCCGGGACTCCGAACAATGAGCAGTTCTTC. This gives the protein CASSASGTPNNEQFF.

In DNA form, the CDR3 reads TGCGCCAGCAGCTTGGCCGGGACAGGGGACTACAATGAGCAGTTCTTC. Residues: CASSLAGTGDYNEQFF. V usage is TRBV5-1 and J usage is TRBJ2-1, with 10 positions matching TRBD1. The J segment lost 3 bases and the V segment lost 0 bases, leaving 3 bases of the junction unmatched. The germline V gene encodes CDR1 SGHRS and CDR2 YFSETQ. The CDR3 has 16 amino acids. Variable domain in full (rest from reference TRBV5-1 and TRBJ2-1): KAGVTQTPRYLIKTRGQQVTLSCSPISGHRSVSWYQQTPGQGLQFLFEYFSETQRNKGNFPGRFSGRQFSNSRSEMNVSTLELGDSALYLCASSLAGTGDYNEQFFGPGTRLTVL.

This sequence joins TRBV24-1 and TRBJ2-4, with D maybe TRBD2 (5 bases). The CDR3 extends over 13 amino acids. Germline CDR1 is KGHDR and CDR2 is SFDVKD. Trimming cost V 2 bases and J 10 bases, with 11 bases left between them. The DNA for the CDR3 is TGTGCCACCAGTGATTCGGACTGGAATATTCAGTACTTC. This encodes CATSDSDWNIQYF.

This sequence joins TRBV12-3 or TRBV12-4 and TRBJ1-2; D call uncertain. This CDR3 spans 11 amino acids. V lost 5 bases, J lost 5 bases, and 6 bases lay in between. CDR3 residues: CASSLRYGYTF. In DNA form, the CDR3 reads TGTGCCAGCAGTCTTAGATATGGCTACACCTTC.

J is TRBJ2-1 and V is TRBV19, with 8 bases aligning to TRBD2. The ends lost 4 bases at V and 9 bases at J; junction bases unmatched: 11. The CDR3 runs 15 residues. CDR1 and CDR2 (germline): LNHDA, SQIVND (reference sequence). CDR3 sequence: CASSTGLGPGGEQFF. CDR3 nucleotides: TGTGCCAGTAGTACGGGACTAGGTCCGGGAGGTGAGCAGTTCTTC. Variable domain in full (rest from reference TRBV19 and TRBJ2-1): DGGITQSPKYLFRKEGQNVTLSCEQNLNHDAMYWYRQDPGQGLRLIYYSQIVNDFQKGDIAEGYSVSREKKESFPLTVTSAQKNPTAFYLCASSTGLGPGGEQFFGPGTRLTVL.

Here the CDR3 DNA reads TGTGCCAGCAGCTTAGCCGGGATCCTCACAGATACGCAGTATTTT. Its translation is CASSLAGILTDTQYF. The chain joins TRBV11-2 to TRBJ2-3; possibly TRBD2 for D (5 bases). The CDR3 is made up of 15 amino acids. V lost 1 base and J lost 2, with 10 bases in between. The germline gives CDR1 SGHAT, CDR2 FQNNGV.

The V call is TRBV6-5, the J call TRBJ1-5; 10 bases agree with TRBD1. J gave up 7 bases and V 3 bases, and 6 bases lay outside the gene matches. The germline V gene has CDR1 MNHEY and CDR2 SVGAGI. The CDR3 runs 15 residues. The CDR3 bases are TGTGCCAGCAGTTATTCCGGGACAGGGGCGCAGCCCCAGCATTTT. Amino acids: CASSYSGTGAQPQHF.

The genes are TRBV11-2 and TRBJ1-2, with D possibly TRBD1 on 5 matching bases. This CDR3 has 14 amino acids. V was pared by 0 bases and J by 5 bases, with 10 bases between. CDR1 is SGHAT, CDR2 FQNNGV, per germline. For the CDR3, the DNA is TGTGCCAGCAGCTTAGACAGGGCGCGGTATGGCTACACCTTC. Translated: CASSLDRARYGYTF.

The genes are TRBV29-1 and TRBJ1-2; 9 bases agree with TRBD1. The CDR3 length is 12 residues. Germline loops: CDR1 SQVTM, CDR2 ANQGSEA. DNA of the CDR3: TGCAGTACAGGGGGCGCCAACTATGGCTACACCTTC. Protein product: CSTGGANYGYTF.

This clone was seen once. This chain links TRBV3-1 (or the pseudogene TRBV3-2) with TRBJ1-2, with D possibly matching TRBD1 (5 bases). The CDR3 spans 13 residues. Trimming removed 1 base from V and 7 bases from J, with 10 bases in between. Germline V gives CDR1 LGHDT, CDR2 YNNKEL (reference sequence). CDR3 bases: TGTGCCAGCAGCCAAGCGTTTAGGGGTGGCTACACCTTC. Translated, it gives CASSQAFRGGYTF.

The chain joins TRBV9 to TRBJ1-2; D is unclear. The CDR3 covers 15 residues. The V gene lost 0 bases and the J gene lost 2 bases, with 11 bases spanning the gap. The germline V gene has CDR1 SGDLS and CDR2 YYNGEE. This chain's CDR3 is CASSVAGGRNYGYTF. As DNA, the CDR3 is TGTGCCAGCAGCGTAGCCGGAGGGCGGAACTATGGCTACACCTTC.

V usage is TRBV12-3 or TRBV12-4 and J usage is TRBJ2-7, with 7 bases aligning to TRBD1. This CDR3 spans 12 amino acids. Germline trimming cut 6 bases from V and 4 bases from J; bases unmatched to any gene: 3. The CDR3 region is CASSRQGYEQYF. In DNA form, the CDR3 reads TGTGCCAGCAGCCGACAGGGTTACGAGCAGTACTTC.

The rearrangement joins TRBV27 to TRBJ2-6, with D tentatively TRBD2 (7 bases). This CDR3 is built from 18 residues. The germline V and J ends were trimmed by 1 base and 2 bases, with 15 bases remaining between them. CDR1 is MNHEY and CDR2 is SMNVEV in the germline V gene (reference sequence). The DNA of the CDR3 is TGTGCCAGCAGTTTATATGGGGGGGCGAAGACTGGGGCCAACGTCCTGACTTTC. This codes for CASSLYGGAKTGANVLTF.

This clone was counted between two and nine times. This chain links TRBV10-1 with TRBJ2-2, with TRBD2 identical over 10 bases. V dropped 0 bases and J dropped 2; count of bases not matched to a gene: 3. The CDR3 length is 17 residues. Germline V gene lookup returns CDR1 WNHNN and CDR2 SYGVQD (reference sequence). The CDR3 DNA reads as TGCGCCAGCAGTGAGTCGCTACTAGCGGGAAACACCGGGGAGCTGTTTTTT. Translating it yields CASSESLLAGNTGELFF.

The chain uses TRBV6-5 and TRBJ2-7; TRBD1 matches 7 bases. The germline CDR1 and CDR2 sequences are MNHEY and SVGAGI. V trimming: 2 bases; J trimming: 5 bases; junction bases outside the gene matches: 3. The CDR3 has 13 residues. CDR3 DNA: TGTGCCAGCAGTTACACGACAGGGAACGAGCAGTACTTC. Encoded protein: CASSYTTGNEQYF.

As for this clone: This same CDR3 is encoded by further DNA sequences in the sample. This chain links TRBV29-1 with TRBJ1-5; D is possibly TRBD1 (5 bases). With 6 bases removed from V and 7 bases from J, the gap between germline ends came to 13 bases. The CDR3 has 12 amino acids. In germline, CDR1 is SQVTM, CDR2 ANQGSEA. The CDR3 DNA follows: TGCAGCGTGGGTCAGGGAAGCCAGCCCCAGCATTTT. The encoded protein is CSVGQGSQPQHF.

The genes are TRBV28 and TRBJ1-2; 9 bases fit TRBD1. J was trimmed by 6 bases and V by 6 bases; bases with no gene match: 8. This CDR3 has 14 residues. Per the germline V gene, CDR1 is MDHEN and CDR2 is SYDVKM. The CDR3 DNA reads TGTGCCAGCAGAACAGGGGGCGCGTCCGATGGCTACACCTTC. Its translation: CASRTGGASDGYTF.

This chain links TRBV7-3 with TRBJ2-3; the D gene is possibly TRBD2 (5 bases). Germline V gene lookup returns CDR1 SGHTA and CDR2 FQGTGA. Trimming stripped 5 bases from V and 1 base from J, with 10 bases between. This CDR3 region has 14 residues. The CDR3 spells CASSPGLGTDTQYF. The CDR3 DNA reads TGTGCCAGCAGCCCCGGACTGGGCACAGATACGCAGTATTTT.

The genes are TRBV5-4 and TRBJ2-7, with 8 bases fitting TRBD2. The germline gives CDR1 SGHNT, CDR2 YYREEE (reference sequence). This CDR3 region has 15 residues. V shed 0 bases and J 3 bases; nucleotides not matched to a gene: 5. The CDR3 reads CASSLGSGISYEQYF. CDR3 bases: TGTGCCAGCAGCTTGGGTAGCGGGATTAGCTACGAGCAGTACTTC.

The rearrangement links TRBV28 to TRBJ1-4; weak D call: TRBD1 (5 bases). The germline gives CDR1 MDHEN, CDR2 SYDVKM. With 6 bases removed from V and 0 bases from J, the gap between germline ends came to 8 bases. The CDR3 is made up of 14 amino acids. Written as DNA, the CDR3 is TGTGCCAGCAGCCCAGGGTCAACTAATGAAAAACTGTTTTTT. Its translation: CASSPGSTNEKLFF. Combining the CDR3 with reference TRBV28 and TRBJ1-4 gives the whole variable domain DVKVTQSSRYLVKRTGEKVFLECVQDMDHENMFWYRQDPGLGLRLIYFSYDVKMKEKGDIPEGYSVSREKKERFSLILESASTNQTSMYLCASSPGSTNEKLFFGSGTQLSVL.

This clone was found a few times. V usage is TRBV14 and J usage is TRBJ1-2; D unclear. Germline CDR1 SGHDN, CDR2 FVKESK. This CDR3 is built from 13 residues. V gave up 1 base and J gave up 4 bases, with 7 bases separating them. DNA for the CDR3: TGTGCCAGCAGCCAAGCGGTGATCTATGGCTACACCTTC. Amino acid sequence: CASSQAVIYGYTF.